The rows below give T cell receptor beta chains drawn from one sample of a study of T cells in Graves' hyperthyroidism and ophthalmopathy. TCRdb called the multiplex PCR reads again in MiXCR, with one record for every CDR3 protein. The sample includes 300,000 to 450,000 distinct CDR3 sequences, 14% of them seen just once. The sample was blood. These receptors all come from a woman aged 30 to 39 with Graves' ophthalmopathy. Each CDR3 is given with its conserved first and last residue. Each record gives: J gene, D gene, clone size, V gene, CDR3 length, CDR3 DNA, CDR3 protein. The D gene is left open where the match is weak. The size entry is marked missing in some rows and otherwise reads once, few, many or a size class.

J gene: TRBJ2-2; D gene: TRBD2; clone size: many; V gene: TRBV6-2/TRBV6-3; CDR3 length: 19; CDR3 DNA: TGTGCCAGCAAAGACCTGGGACTAGCGGGAGTTTGGGGGTCCGGGGAGCTGTTTTTT; CDR3 protein: CASKDLGLAGVWGSGELFF
J gene: TRBJ1-2; D gene: TRBD1; clone size: many; V gene: TRBV5-6; CDR3 length: 14; CDR3 DNA: TGTGCCAGCAGTTTGCCCGGACAGGGGGAGGGCTACACCTTC; CDR3 protein: CASSLPGQGEGYTF
J gene: TRBJ2-3; D gene: NA; clone size: many; V gene: TRBV6-1; CDR3 length: 16; CDR3 DNA: TGTGCCAGCAGTTCCCTAGAGTTGTCTAGCACAGATACGCAGTATTTT; CDR3 protein: CASSSLELSSTDTQYF
J gene: TRBJ1-5; D gene: NA; clone size: many; V gene: TRBV20-1; CDR3 length: 15; CDR3 DNA: TGCAGTGCCTCCGAGGACAGCTATAGCAATCAGCCCCAGCATTTT; CDR3 protein: CSASEDSYSNQPQHF
J gene: TRBJ2-7; D gene: TRBD1; clone size: many; V gene: TRBV7-7; CDR3 length: 14; CDR3 DNA: TGTGCTAGCAGCCGAGGTGGACAGGGCGACGAGCAGTACTTC; CDR3 protein: CASSRGGQGDEQYF
J gene: TRBJ2-7; D gene: NA; clone size: many; V gene: TRBV20-1; CDR3 length: 13; CDR3 DNA: TGCAGTGCCCTCAAGACTGTCTCCTACGAGCAGTACTTC; CDR3 protein: CSALKTVSYEQYF
J gene: TRBJ1-6; D gene: TRBD1; clone size: many; V gene: TRBV5-1; CDR3 length: 14; CDR3 DNA: TGCGCCAGCAGCTTGATGACAGGGGGAGCACCCCTCCACTTT; CDR3 protein: CASSLMTGGAPLHF
J gene: TRBJ2-1; D gene: NA; clone size: NA; V gene: TRBV6-1; CDR3 length: 14; CDR3 DNA: TGTGCCAGCAGTCGTCCAGGGTCTAGCAATGAGCAGTTCTTC; CDR3 protein: CASSRPGSSNEQFF
J gene: TRBJ2-7; D gene: NA; clone size: many; V gene: TRBV6-1; CDR3 length: 14; CDR3 DNA: TGTGCCAGCAGCCAAGCTCCTCTACGGTACGAGCAGTACTTC; CDR3 protein: CASSQAPLRYEQYF
J gene: TRBJ2-2; D gene: NA; clone size: NA; V gene: TRBV15; CDR3 length: 17; CDR3 DNA: TGTGCCACCAGCGGAGATGGCAGGACCCGTGGCACCGGGGAGCTGTTTTTT; CDR3 protein: CATSGDGRTRGTGELFF
J gene: TRBJ1-1; D gene: NA; clone size: NA; V gene: TRBV29-1; CDR3 length: 13; CDR3 DNA: TGCAGCTGGGGGCCGCGCCTGAACACTGAAGCTTTCTTT; CDR3 protein: CSWGPRLNTEAFF
J gene: TRBJ2-3; D gene: NA; clone size: few; V gene: TRBV29-1; CDR3 length: 11; CDR3 DNA: TGCAGCGTTGGACGGACAGATACGCAGTATTTT; CDR3 protein: CSVGRTDTQYF
J gene: TRBJ1-5; D gene: NA; clone size: many; V gene: TRBV20-1; CDR3 length: 12; CDR3 DNA: TGCAGTGCTACAGACGGAGATCAGCCCCAGCATTTT; CDR3 protein: CSATDGDQPQHF
J gene: TRBJ2-3; D gene: NA; clone size: many; V gene: TRBV4-2; CDR3 length: 16; CDR3 DNA: TGTGCCAGCAGCCAGACTAGTCGTGCTAGCACAGATACGCAGTATTTT; CDR3 protein: CASSQTSRASTDTQYF
J gene: TRBJ2-2; D gene: NA; clone size: many; V gene: TRBV7-3; CDR3 length: 16; CDR3 DNA: TGTGCCAGCAGCCCGACGGACGGAGGGAACACCGGGGAGCTGTTTTTT; CDR3 protein: CASSPTDGGNTGELFF
J gene: TRBJ1-6; D gene: NA; clone size: few; V gene: TRBV12-3/TRBV12-4; CDR3 length: 15; CDR3 DNA: TGTGCCAGCAGCCCCAGGGTTTCCTATAATTCACCCCTCCACTTT; CDR3 protein: CASSPRVSYNSPLHF
J gene: TRBJ2-5; D gene: TRBD2; clone size: many; V gene: TRBV7-9; CDR3 length: 15; CDR3 DNA: TGTGCCAGCAGGCGTGCTAGCGGGCAGAAAGAGACCCAGTACTTC; CDR3 protein: CASRRASGQKETQYF
J gene: TRBJ1-3; D gene: NA; clone size: few; V gene: TRBV7-8; CDR3 length: 15; CDR3 DNA: TGTGCCAGCAGCTTAATGCGCGGGTCTGGAAACACCATATATTTT; CDR3 protein: CASSLMRGSGNTIYF
J gene: TRBJ1-5; D gene: TRBD1; clone size: many; V gene: TRBV28; CDR3 length: 16; CDR3 DNA: TGTGCCAGCAGCTCCGACAGGGGGGTTTCCCATCAGCCCCAGCATTTT; CDR3 protein: CASSSDRGVSHQPQHF
J gene: TRBJ2-3; D gene: TRBD2; clone size: many; V gene: TRBV7-3; CDR3 length: 14; CDR3 DNA: TGTGCCAGCAGCTCTAGCGGAAGCACAGATACGCAGTATTTT; CDR3 protein: CASSSSGSTDTQYF
J gene: TRBJ1-1; D gene: NA; clone size: many; V gene: TRBV12-3/TRBV12-4; CDR3 length: 14; CDR3 DNA: TGTGCCAGCAGTAAGTGGACAGTGAGAACTGAAGCTTTCTTT; CDR3 protein: CASSKWTVRTEAFF
J gene: TRBJ2-7; D gene: NA; clone size: many; V gene: TRBV10-3; CDR3 length: 13; CDR3 DNA: TGTGCCATCAGCCCGGGCCTGACCTACGAGCAGTACTTC; CDR3 protein: CAISPGLTYEQYF
J gene: TRBJ2-3; D gene: NA; clone size: many; V gene: TRBV7-8; CDR3 length: 17; CDR3 DNA: TGTGCCAGCAGCTTTCTTCGAACGGGGGACTTAACAGATACGCAGTATTTT; CDR3 protein: CASSFLRTGDLTDTQYF
J gene: TRBJ1-6; D gene: NA; clone size: many; V gene: TRBV9; CDR3 length: 17; CDR3 DNA: TGTGCCAGCAGCGTAGGTCCTACAGAAACCTATAATTCACCCCTCCACTTT; CDR3 protein: CASSVGPTETYNSPLHF
J gene: TRBJ1-1; D gene: NA; clone size: many; V gene: TRBV11-2; CDR3 length: 19; CDR3 DNA: TGTGCCAGCAGCTTAACTGATATCTTTCAGGGCAACCGGAACACTGAAGCTTTCTTT; CDR3 protein: CASSLTDIFQGNRNTEAFF
J gene: TRBJ2-1; D gene: NA; clone size: many; V gene: TRBV7-2; CDR3 length: 13; CDR3 DNA: TGTGCCAGCAGCTTTAGTCCCTCCAATGAGCAGTTCTTC; CDR3 protein: CASSFSPSNEQFF
J gene: TRBJ2-1; D gene: TRBD2; clone size: many; V gene: TRBV12-3/TRBV12-4; CDR3 length: 15; CDR3 DNA: TGTGCCAGCGTCCAACTAGCGGGGGATTACAATGAGCAGTTCTTC; CDR3 protein: CASVQLAGDYNEQFF
J gene: TRBJ2-3; D gene: NA; clone size: many; V gene: TRBV10-3; CDR3 length: 17; CDR3 DNA: TGTGCCATCAGTGACCAGATTGGCCGAGCCCCGGTAGATACGCAGTATTTT; CDR3 protein: CAISDQIGRAPVDTQYF
J gene: TRBJ2-7; D gene: TRBD1; clone size: few; V gene: TRBV19; CDR3 length: 15; CDR3 DNA: TGTGCCAGTAGTCCCGATACCGACAGGGCTCACGAGCAGTACTTC; CDR3 protein: CASSPDTDRAHEQYF
J gene: TRBJ1-6; D gene: NA; clone size: many; V gene: TRBV2; CDR3 length: 14; CDR3 DNA: TGTGCCAGCAGTGGTCGCAGGGATCATTCACCCCTCCACTTT; CDR3 protein: CASSGRRDHSPLHF
J gene: TRBJ2-3; D gene: NA; clone size: many; V gene: TRBV18; CDR3 length: 13; CDR3 DNA: TGTGCCAGCTCACCCCGGGAGACAGATACGCAGTATTTT; CDR3 protein: CASSPRETDTQYF
J gene: TRBJ2-7; D gene: TRBD2; clone size: many; V gene: TRBV11-2; CDR3 length: 13; CDR3 DNA: TGTGCCAGCAGCACGGGACTAGCTGGCGAGCAGTACTTC; CDR3 protein: CASSTGLAGEQYF